This T cell receptor (beta chain) came from a study of cytotoxic CD8 clonotypes in ibrutinib-treated CLL. With respect to this clone: Antigen specificity is unknown.

General study findings and limits: Contraction or stability on treatment was seen for public clonotypes, which were uncommon. At ibrutinib response, clonality increased, and at progression it declined back toward baseline.

This table comes from immunoSEQ multiplex PCR, and its TCRdb copy is limited to in-frame clones, with some not included. The sample has roughly 330,000 clones, approximately 67% seen once. This CDR3 spans 15 amino acids. Looked up from germline, CDR1 is SGHRS and CDR2 is YFSETQ. The V end lost 0 bases, the J end lost 3 bases, and 13 bases lay between the germline ends. The material sequenced was PBMCs, taken after 36 months of ibrutinib treatment. The sequence was obtained from a human donor with chronic lymphocytic leukemia. This sequence joins TRBV5-1 and TRBJ2-7, with D perhaps TRBD1 (5 bases). The CDR3 nucleotides read TGCGCCAGCAGCTTGGAGCAGGGTATAGGCTACGAGCAGTACTTC. Its translation is CASSLEQGIGYEQYF.